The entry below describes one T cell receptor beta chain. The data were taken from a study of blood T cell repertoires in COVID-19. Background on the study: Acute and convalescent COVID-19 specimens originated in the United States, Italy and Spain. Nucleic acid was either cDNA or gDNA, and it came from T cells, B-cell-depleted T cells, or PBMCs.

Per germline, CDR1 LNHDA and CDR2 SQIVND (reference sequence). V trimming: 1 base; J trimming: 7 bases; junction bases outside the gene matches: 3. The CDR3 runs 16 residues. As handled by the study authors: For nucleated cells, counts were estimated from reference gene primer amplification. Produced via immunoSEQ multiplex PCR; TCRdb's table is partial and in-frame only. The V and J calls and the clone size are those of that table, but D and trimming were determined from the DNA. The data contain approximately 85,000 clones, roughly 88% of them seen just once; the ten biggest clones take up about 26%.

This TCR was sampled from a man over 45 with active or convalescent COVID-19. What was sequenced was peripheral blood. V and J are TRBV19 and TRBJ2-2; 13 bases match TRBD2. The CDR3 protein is CASSIGTSGSIGELFF. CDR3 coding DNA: TGTGCCAGTAGTATAGGGACTAGCGGGAGTATCGGGGAGCTGTTTTTT.